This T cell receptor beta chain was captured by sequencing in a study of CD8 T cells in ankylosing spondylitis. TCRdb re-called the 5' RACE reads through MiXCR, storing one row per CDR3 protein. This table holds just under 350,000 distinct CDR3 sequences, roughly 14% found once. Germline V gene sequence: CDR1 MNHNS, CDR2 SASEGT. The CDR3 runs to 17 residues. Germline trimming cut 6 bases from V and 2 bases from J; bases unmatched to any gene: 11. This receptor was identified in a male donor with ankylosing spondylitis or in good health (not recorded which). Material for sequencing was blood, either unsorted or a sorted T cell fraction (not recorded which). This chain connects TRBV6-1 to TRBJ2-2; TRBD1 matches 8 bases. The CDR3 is CASRSKWDRTNTGELFF. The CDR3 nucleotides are TGTGCCAGCAGATCCAAATGGGACAGGACCAACACCGGGGAGCTGTTTTTT.